These 8 T cell receptor beta chains were all obtained from the same sample, sequenced in a study of T cell responses to AZD1222 COVID-19 vaccine. Assay: immunoSEQ multiplex PCR; the TCRdb copy retains only in-frame clones and omits some. The sample carries 100,000 to 150,000 clones, 80% to 90% recorded once. Sample: peripheral blood, taken 28 days after the second AZD1222 dose. Receptors originate from an adult who received the AZD1222 COVID-19 vaccine.

The genes are TRBV11-2 and TRBJ2-6; D is unresolved. CDR1 is SGHAT and CDR2 is FQNNGV in the germline V gene. The ends were cut back, 5 bases at V and 0 bases at J, with 8 bases in the middle. The CDR3 is 15 amino acids. This chain's CDR3 is CASSPLRSGANVLTF. For the CDR3, the DNA is TGTGCCAGCAGCCCTCTCCGCTCTGGGGCCAACGTCCTGACTTTC.

J is TRBJ2-7 and V is TRBV4-1, with 8 bases fitting TRBD1. V was pared by 4 bases and J by 0 bases, with 5 bases of the junction left unmatched. The CDR3 has 15 residues. Germline V lookup: CDR1 MGHRA, CDR2 YSYEKL. This chain's CDR3 is CASSPGTGYSYEQYF. The CDR3 DNA reads TGCGCCAGCAGCCCAGGGACAGGCTACTCCTACGAGCAGTACTTC.

The chain couples TRBV5-1 to TRBJ1-2; weak D call: TRBD1 (6 bases). Germline CDR1 and CDR2: SGHRS and YFSETQ. V dropped 4 bases and J dropped 7 bases, with 8 bases sitting between them. This CDR3 contains 11 residues. This CDR3 reads CASSMDSGYTF. In DNA, the CDR3 is TGCGCCAGCAGCATGGACAGTGGCTACACCTTC.

The chain is built from TRBV27 and TRBJ2-1, with D uncertain. The CDR3 sequence is 13 residues long. Per germline, CDR1 MNHEY and CDR2 SMNVEV (reference sequence). Trimming removed 2 bases at V and 2 bases at J, with 4 bases between. The CDR3 is CASSLVAYNEQFF. The CDR3 DNA is TGTGCCAGCAGTTTAGTTGCCTACAATGAGCAGTTCTTC.

V usage is TRBV6-5 and J usage is TRBJ1-2; 7 nucleotides agree with TRBD1. CDR3 length equals 14 residues. Germline CDR1 and CDR2: MNHEY and SVGAGI. Trimming removed 6 bases from V and 10 bases from J; junction bases left unmatched: 14. The DNA of the CDR3 is TGTGCCAGCAGCCGAGGACAGGCATCTGGAGACTACACCTTC. This gives the protein CASSRGQASGDYTF.

The chain has TRBV30 and TRBJ2-5; 8 bases are a match to TRBD1. V lost 1 base and J lost 4; bases outside the gene matches: 2. The CDR3 consists of 13 residues. Germline-derived CDR1 and CDR2 are GTSNPN and SVGIG (reference sequence). The CDR3 is CAWSAGQGETQYF. The DNA for the CDR3 is TGTGCCTGGAGTGCCGGACAGGGAGAGACCCAGTACTTC. Full variable domain (rest looked up from reference TRBV30 and TRBJ2-5): SQTIHQWPATLVQPVGSPLSLECTVEGTSNPNLYWYRQAAGRGLQLLFYSVGIGQISSEVPQNLSASRPQDRQFILSSKKLLLSDSGFYLCAWSAGQGETQYFGPGTRLLVL.

In this sample, this clone turned up a few times. The chain recombines TRBV11-2 with TRBJ1-2, with 7 bases aligning to TRBD1. The trim removed 4 bases at V and 2 bases at J, leaving 4 bases unmatched. This CDR3 comprises 14 residues. Germline CDR1 reads SGHAT; CDR2 reads FQNNGV. CDR3 sequence reads: CASSSRDRNYGYTF. CDR3 DNA: TGTGCCAGCAGCTCCCGGGACAGAAACTATGGCTACACCTTC.

This clone was counted a single time. For the CDR3, the DNA is TGTGCCAGCAGTTCGGGAGCCAGACTGCATTTTGGCTACACCTTC. This gives the protein CASSSGARLHFGYTF. This chain connects TRBV27 to TRBJ1-2; D call uncertain. Deletions cut 4 bases from V and 7 bases from J, with 19 bases between. This CDR3 spans 15 amino acids. Germline V lookup: CDR1 MNHEY, CDR2 SMNVEV (reference sequence).